These 30 T cell receptor beta chains came from one sample sequenced in a study of CD8 T cells in Susac syndrome. A quantity of about 0.5 to 1 ug RNA underwent reverse transcription using random hexamers. TCRdb called the immunoSEQ multiplex PCR reads again in MiXCR, with one record for every CDR3 protein. This table has about 210,000 distinct CDR3 sequences, 95% appearing once. The sequenced sample was CD4+ T cells from PBMCs. The receptors derive from a human donor with multiple sclerosis.

CDR3 in DNA: TGTGCCAGCAGTTTATCGGGAGGGGAACTTTTCCCCGAGAGCTCCTACAATGAGCAGTTCTTC. It specifies CASSLSGGELFPESSYNEQFF. The chain carries TRBV27 and TRBJ2-1; the match to TRBD2 covers 7 bases. Losses at the gene ends were 0 bases for V and 0 bases for J; bases not matched to a gene: 17. CDR1 and CDR2 (germline): MNHEY, SMNVEV (reference sequence). The CDR3 contains 21 residues.

In this sample, this clonotype turned up once. The chain couples TRBV30 to TRBJ2-3; 7 bases match TRBD2. J lost 5 bases, V lost 3 bases, and 11 bases had no gene match. Germline V gene data show CDR1 as GTSNPN and CDR2 as SVGIG (reference sequence). The length of the CDR3 is 15 residues. CDR3 nucleotides: TGTGCCTGGAGCATAGGCGGGAGTGGGGGAGATACGCAGTATTTT. It specifies CAWSIGGSGGDTQYF.

V gene TRBV15 combines with J gene TRBJ2-5; D not resolved. The V and J ends lost 0 bases and 1 base respectively, with 9 bases between them. Germline CDR1 LNHNV, CDR2 YYDKDF (reference sequence). This CDR3 is built from 15 residues. CDR3 residues: CATSRERLTQETQYF. CDR3 nucleotides: TGTGCCACCAGCAGAGAGCGACTTACCCAAGAGACCCAGTACTTC.

The chain uses TRBV15 and TRBJ2-6, with D unresolved. V shed 0 bases and J shed 0 bases, with 9 bases lying between them. The germline V gene encodes CDR1 LNHNV and CDR2 YYDKDF (reference sequence). CDR3 length: 17 amino acids. CDR3 sequence: CATSRDPIFSGANVLTF. The DNA of the CDR3 is TGTGCCACCAGCAGAGATCCGATATTCTCTGGGGCCAACGTCCTGACTTTC. The entire variable domain, with the rest obtained from reference TRBV15 and TRBJ2-6, is as follows: DAMVIQNPRYQVTQFGKPVTLSCSQTLNHNVMYWYQQKSSQAPKLLFHYYDKDFNNEADTPDNFQSRRPNTSFCFLDIRSPGLGDTAMYLCATSRDPIFSGANVLTFGAGSRLTVL.

The V gene is TRBV3-1, the J gene TRBJ1-1; unclear D gene. Per germline, CDR1 LGHDT and CDR2 YNNKEL (reference sequence). V lost 5 bases and J 1 base, leaving 8 bases between the germline ends. CDR3 length equals 13 residues. CDR3 protein: CASSWLGNTEAFF. CDR3 DNA sequence: TGTGCCAGCAGCTGGTTGGGGAACACTGAAGCTTTCTTT. The variable domain in full, with the rest retrieved from reference TRBV3-1 and TRBJ1-1, is DTAVSQTPKYLVTQMGNDKSIKCEQNLGHDTMYWYKQDSKKFLKIMFSYNNKELIINETVPNRFSPKSPDKAHLNLHINSLELGDSAVYFCASSWLGNTEAFFGQGTRLTVV.

J is TRBJ2-1 and V is TRBV5-5; tentative D call: TRBD1 (5 bases). Germline CDR1 and CDR2: SGHKS and YYEKEE (reference sequence). The V end was cut by 2 bases, the J end by 10 bases, with 10 bases between. CDR3 length equals 12 residues. The CDR3 DNA reads as TGTGCCAGCAGCTTCATAGGGGCCGAGCAGTTCTTC. Protein product: CASSFIGAEQFF.

This chain joins TRBV3-1 and TRBJ1-1; D gene unclear. The germline V gene has CDR1 LGHDT and CDR2 YNNKEL (reference sequence). The CDR3 covers 15 residues. With 6 bases removed from V and 0 bases from J, the gap between germline ends came to 14 bases. The CDR3 region has the DNA TGTGCCAGCAGGGGCCGGGGAATTATGAACACTGAAGCTTTCTTT. Protein product: CASRGRGIMNTEAFF.

V is TRBV6-5 and J is TRBJ2-1; D ambiguous. V was shortened by 0 bases and J by 3 bases, with 6 bases between the two germline ends. There are 14 residues in the CDR3. Looked up from germline, CDR1 is MNHEY and CDR2 is SVGAGI. The CDR3, as DNA: TGTGCCAGCAGTTACTCCCTTCTCTACAATGAGCAGTTCTTC. This encodes CASSYSLLYNEQFF.

This chain joins TRBV4-2 and TRBJ1-2; D call uncertain. Germline assignment: CDR1 LGHNA and CDR2 YNFKEQ. The CDR3 runs 13 residues. Between the trimmed V and J ends, which lost 0 bases and 5 bases, there was a span of 7 bases. CDR3 protein: CASSQDGGYGYTF. Here the CDR3 DNA reads TGTGCCAGCAGCCAAGATGGCGGGTATGGCTACACCTTC.

V is TRBV18 and J is TRBJ1-2; D not resolved. The V end was cut by 8 bases, the J end by 7 bases, with 11 bases between. This CDR3 comprises 11 residues. Germline CDR1 is KGHSH and CDR2 is LQKENI. The CDR3 DNA reads as TGTGCCAGCACCGAATCGGTTGGCTACACCTTC. Protein: CASTESVGYTF.

The chain uses TRBV3-1 and TRBJ2-7; no firm D call. Trimming took off 0 bases at V and 4 bases at J, with 1 base between the two ends. The germline V gene has CDR1 LGHDT and CDR2 YNNKEL (reference sequence). The length of the CDR3 is 11 residues. CDR3 nucleotides: TGTGCCAGCAGCCAAGAATACGAGCAGTACTTC. Protein product: CASSQEYEQYF.

The gene calls are TRBV5-4 and TRBJ1-2; 8 nucleotides line up with TRBD1. Losses at the gene ends were 1 base for V and 7 bases for J; bases not matched to a gene: 6. From germline, CDR1 is SGHNT and CDR2 YYREEE (reference sequence). The CDR3 has 14 amino acids. The CDR3 loop reads CASSLNQGAGGYTF. The CDR3 nucleotides read TGTGCCAGCAGCTTGAACCAGGGGGCGGGTGGCTACACCTTC.

The CDR3 spells CAISESKRGIYNEQFF. Written as DNA, the CDR3 is TGTGCCATCAGTGAGTCGAAGCGGGGGATTTACAATGAGCAGTTCTTC. The chain links TRBV10-3 to TRBJ2-1, with TRBD2 matching 8 bases. Germline V gene data show CDR1 as ENHRY and CDR2 as SYGVKD. The V and J ends lost 0 bases and 4 bases, in that order; junction bases with no gene match: 5. The CDR3 spans 16 residues.

V usage is TRBV19 and J usage is TRBJ2-3; D tentatively reads TRBD1 or TRBD2 (5 bases each). CDR1 LNHDA and CDR2 SQIVND come from the germline V gene (reference sequence). The germline V and J ends were trimmed by 4 bases and 5 bases, with 7 bases remaining between them. The CDR3 totals 12 residues. CDR3 sequence (DNA): TGTGCCAGTAGTACGGGACGAGATACGCAGTATTTT. Translating gives CASSTGRDTQYF.

In its sample, this clonotype was seen once. This chain joins TRBV7-9 and TRBJ2-1; TRBD1 might be the D (6 bases). Germline CDR1 SEHNR, CDR2 FQNEAQ (reference sequence). Deletions cut 1 base from V and 16 bases from J, with 14 bases between. The CDR3 has 12 residues. CDR3 loop: CASSLVRGFQFF. CDR3 nucleotides: TGTGCCAGCAGCTTAGTTAGGGGGTTTCAATTCTTC.

The V gene is TRBV20-1, the J gene TRBJ1-4; D gene ambiguous. The V end was cut by 6 bases, the J end by 4 bases, with 15 bases between. Germline V lookup: CDR1 DFQATT, CDR2 SNEGSKA (reference sequence). This CDR3 has 14 residues. CDR3 in DNA: TGCAGTGCGAGACCGACCGGGTTTAATGAAAAACTGTTTTTT. Its protein product is CSARPTGFNEKLFF.

The DNA for the CDR3 is TGTGCCAGCAGCCAAGCCACCGGGACTAGCGGGAGTTTCGAGCAGTACTTC. This gives the protein CASSQATGTSGSFEQYF. V usage is TRBV4-2 and J usage is TRBJ2-7, with 14 bases that match TRBD2. Germline V gives CDR1 LGHNA, CDR2 YNFKEQ. Trimming took 1 base from V and 6 from J; bases not matched to a gene: 8. The CDR3 spans 17 residues.

The DNA of the CDR3 is TGCAGCGCCACGGTGGCGGTAGGCGAAAAACTGTTTTTT. It yields the protein CSATVAVGEKLFF. The chain carries TRBV29-1 and TRBJ1-4; D uncertain. In germline, CDR1 is SQVTM, CDR2 ANQGSEA. Trimming took 7 bases from V and 8 from J, leaving 17 bases between them. The CDR3 runs to 13 residues.

The rearrangement links TRBV20-1 to TRBJ2-1; TRBD2 aligns across 7 bases. CDR1 DFQATT and CDR2 SNEGSKA come from the germline V gene (reference sequence). Unmatched junction bases numbered 13, after V lost 3 bases and J lost 2 bases. This CDR3 region has 17 residues. DNA of the CDR3: TGCAGTGCTAGGAGGTTTAGTGGTCTAGCGGCCTACAATGAGCAGTTCTTC. Its protein is CSARRFSGLAAYNEQFF.

This clonotype has just one count. This rearrangement joins TRBV30 to TRBJ1-1, with D unresolved. This CDR3 is 13 amino acids long. Trimming cost V 2 bases and J 0 bases, with 7 bases left between them. Germline lookup yields CDR1 GTSNPN and CDR2 SVGIG (reference sequence). The CDR3 DNA follows: TGTGCCTGGAGTAAGGTAATGAACACTGAAGCTTTCTTT. This sequence encodes CAWSKVMNTEAFF.

The J gene is TRBJ2-7, the V gene TRBV6-6; D unresolved. V gave up 7 bases and J gave up 1 base, with 11 bases separating them. The CDR3 extends over 13 amino acids. CDR1 is MNHNY and CDR2 is SVGAGI in the germline V gene (reference sequence). CDR3 nucleotide sequence: TGTGCCAGCACCCAGTGGCAGTCCTACGAGCAGTACTTC. Translated, it gives CASTQWQSYEQYF.

The V and J genes are TRBV20-1 and TRBJ2-3; 7 bases map to TRBD2. This CDR3 has 15 residues. V gave up 4 bases and J gave up 0 bases; unmatched junction bases: 7. CDR1 DFQATT and CDR2 SNEGSKA come from the germline V gene (reference sequence). CDR3 amino acids: CSATSGEASTDTQYF. CDR3 nucleotide sequence: TGCAGTGCTACCAGCGGGGAAGCCAGCACAGATACGCAGTATTTT.

The chain carries TRBV9 and TRBJ1-2, with D unresolved. The germline V and J ends were trimmed by 0 bases and 4 bases, with 10 bases remaining between them. CDR3 size: 14 residues. Germline CDR1 and CDR2: SGDLS and YYNGEE. For the CDR3, the DNA is TGTGCCAGCAGCGTAGGCATGGAAGGCTATGGCTACACCTTC. Protein: CASSVGMEGYGYTF.

This chain connects TRBV30 to TRBJ2-1; a weak D match, TRBD1 (7 bases). Germline V gene data show CDR1 as GTSNPN and CDR2 as SVGIG (reference sequence). Trimming removed 3 bases at V and 8 bases at J, with 11 bases between. This CDR3 contains 12 residues. This CDR3 is CAWSQGGYEQFF. The CDR3 DNA is TGTGCCTGGAGCCAGGGGGGCTATGAGCAGTTCTTC.

The J gene is TRBJ1-1, the V gene TRBV23-1, with unresolved D. TRBV23-1 is an ORF, with its function uncertain. The length of the CDR3 is 11 residues. The V end lost 5 bases, the J end lost 6 bases, and 7 bases lay between the germline ends. In DNA form, the CDR3 reads TGCGCCAGCAGTGGGCCGGCTGAAGCTTTCTTT. Residues: CASSGPAEAFF.

This rearrangement joins TRBV3-1 to TRBJ2-7; D not certain. CDR3 size: 15 residues. Germline V gene sequence: CDR1 LGHDT, CDR2 YNNKEL (reference sequence). Between the trimmed V and J ends, which lost 4 bases and 9 bases, there was a span of 22 bases. CDR3: CASSPSARAFTGQYF. The CDR3 bases are TGTGCCAGCAGCCCCTCCGCTCGGGCCTTTACGGGGCAGTACTTC.

In regard to this clonotype: Germline and junction disagree at one end, which may indicate a read error. This chain links TRBV5-6 with TRBJ1-1, with D unresolved. CDR1 and CDR2 (germline): SGHDT, YYEEEE. The length of the CDR3 is 11 residues. The CDR3 loop is CASSQRQRESF. The CDR3 coding sequence is TGTGCCAGCAGCCAGCGCCAAAGGGAATCTTTT.

This chain links TRBV27 with TRBJ2-6; D gene uncertain. Germline CDR1 MNHEY, CDR2 SMNVEV (reference sequence). The V end lost 2 bases, the J end lost 3 bases, and 5 bases lay between the germline ends. The length of the CDR3 is 14 residues. As DNA, the CDR3 is TGTGCCAGCAGTTTAAGGTTTGGGGCCAACGTCCTGACTTTC. It encodes CASSLRFGANVLTF.

The rearrangement links TRBV3-1 to TRBJ1-2, with D perhaps TRBD1 (5 bases). CDR3 length: 15 amino acids. Germline assignment: CDR1 LGHDT and CDR2 YNNKEL (reference sequence). The V end was cut by 3 bases, the J end by 7 bases, with 18 bases between. CDR3 nucleotides: TGTGCCAGCAGCCATGAGACAGTAGCATCAGGTGGCTACACCTTC. Protein sequence: CASSHETVASGGYTF.

The chain employs TRBV23-1 and TRBJ2-7, with D hard to call. TRBV23-1 is identified as an open reading frame with a role that is uncertain. This CDR3 is 11 amino acids long. Trimming pared 6 bases from V and 2 bases from J, leaving 5 bases between. The CDR3 protein is CASRPAYEQYF. CDR3 coding DNA: TGCGCCAGCAGACCCGCCTACGAGCAGTACTTC.